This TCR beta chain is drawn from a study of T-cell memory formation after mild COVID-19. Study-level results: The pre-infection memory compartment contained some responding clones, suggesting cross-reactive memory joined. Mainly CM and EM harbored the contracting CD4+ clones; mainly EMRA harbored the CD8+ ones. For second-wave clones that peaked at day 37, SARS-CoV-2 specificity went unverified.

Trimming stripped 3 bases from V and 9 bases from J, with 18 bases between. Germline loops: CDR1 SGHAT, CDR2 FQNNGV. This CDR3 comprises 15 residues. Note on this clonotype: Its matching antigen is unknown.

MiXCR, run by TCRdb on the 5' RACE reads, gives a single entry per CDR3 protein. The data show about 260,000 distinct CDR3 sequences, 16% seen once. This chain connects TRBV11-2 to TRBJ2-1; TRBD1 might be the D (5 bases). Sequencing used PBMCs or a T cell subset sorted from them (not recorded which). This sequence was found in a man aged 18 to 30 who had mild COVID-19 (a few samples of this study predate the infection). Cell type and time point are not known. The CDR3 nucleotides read TGTGCCAGCAGCTTGATCAGGGTTCAAGAAAGTGAGCAGTTCTTC. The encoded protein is CASSLIRVQESEQFF.